The present T cell receptor beta chain was sequenced within a study of CD8 T cells in Susac syndrome. The authors sequenced TCR beta from blood CD8+ and CD4+ T cells. TEMRA cells were FACS-enriched, unlike CD8+ and CD4+ T cells, which were negatively isolated. It was with random hexamers that roughly 0.45 to 1 ug RNA was reverse transcribed. Coverage of TCR beta CDR3 amplification by immunoSEQ multiplex PCR extended to 54 Vbeta and 13 Jbeta. TCRdb redid the calling of the immunoSEQ multiplex PCR reads with MiXCR, one entry per CDR3 protein. The repertoire holds around 180,000 distinct CDR3 sequences, with about 94% as singletons. Germline values: CDR1 SGHTA, CDR2 FQGNSA. V lost 1 base and J 2 bases, leaving 12 bases between the germline ends. CDR3 length: 16 amino acids.

V usage is TRBV7-2 and J usage is TRBJ2-4; no reliable D call. This clonotype was sampled from a human donor with multiple sclerosis. The sequenced sample consisted of CD4+ T cells from PBMCs. CDR3 sequence (DNA): TGTGCCAGCAGCTTAGTACAAATCCGGTCCAAAAACATTCAGTACTTC. Translated: CASSLVQIRSKNIQYF.